Following are 26 T cell receptor beta chains from one sample sequenced in a study of T cell responses to AZD1222 COVID-19 vaccine. The data were produced by immunoSEQ multiplex PCR, yet TCRdb's version contains in-frame clones alone and is incomplete. Seen here are 98,000 or so clones, over 90% observed once, and the top ten hold about 5%. The sequences come from peripheral blood, collected on day 0 of AZD1222 vaccination. The receptors were sampled from an adult in good health.

The chain uses TRBV6-1 and TRBJ1-6; maybe TRBD1 (6 bases). Trimming took 1 base from V and 6 from J, leaving 16 bases between them. Germline V lookup: CDR1 MNHNS, CDR2 SASEGT. The CDR3 totals 17 residues. CDR3 loop: CASSEVGGRGGNSPLHF. DNA of the CDR3: TGTGCCAGCAGTGAAGTTGGGGGGCGTGGCGGTAATTCACCCCTCCACTTT.

The chain combines TRBV7-3 with TRBJ2-1; D possibly corresponds to TRBD2 (5 bases). Germline V gene data show CDR1 as SGHTA and CDR2 as FQGTGA. This CDR3 contains 14 residues. Trimming pared 4 bases from V and 3 bases from J, leaving 10 bases between. The CDR3 loop is CASSSGLGYNEQFF. The CDR3 bases are TGTGCCAGCAGCTCGGGGTTGGGCTACAATGAGCAGTTCTTC.

The gene calls are TRBV29-1 and TRBJ1-6; maybe TRBD1 (5 bases). The CDR3 length is 12 residues. V gave up 4 bases and J gave up 7 bases, with 8 bases separating them. The V gene's germline CDR1 is SQVTM and CDR2 ANQGSEA. CDR3 region: CSVADNNSPLHF. As DNA, the CDR3 is TGCAGCGTTGCGGACAACAATTCACCCCTCCACTTT.

This sequence joins TRBV29-1 and TRBJ1-1; D unclear. The CDR3 length is 14 residues. Germline lookup yields CDR1 SQVTM and CDR2 ANQGSEA. Trimming pared 4 bases from V and 0 bases from J, leaving 12 bases between. For the CDR3, the DNA is TGCAGCGTTGCCTTTTCCGTCCTGAACACTGAAGCTTTCTTT. This encodes CSVAFSVLNTEAFF.

The chain carries TRBV5-8 and TRBJ1-3, with 9 bases lining up with TRBD1. Germline trimming cut 4 bases from V and 2 bases from J; bases unmatched to any gene: 7. The CDR3 consists of 16 residues. Germline values: CDR1 SGHTS, CDR2 YDEGEE. Written as DNA, the CDR3 is TGTGCCAGCAGCGGACGGGACAGGGTACCTGGAAACACCATATATTTT. Its protein is CASSGRDRVPGNTIYF. Combining the CDR3 with reference TRBV5-8 and TRBJ1-3 gives the whole variable domain EAGVTQSPTHLIKTRGQQATLRCSPISGHTSVYWYQQALGLGLQFLLWYDEGEERNRGNFPPRFSGRQFPNYSSELNVNALELEDSALYLCASSGRDRVPGNTIYFGEGSWLTVV.

The chain couples TRBV5-1 to TRBJ1-4, with D perhaps matching TRBD1 (6 bases). V lost 3 bases and J 0 bases, leaving 21 bases between the germline ends. The CDR3 is 19 amino acids. Germline values: CDR1 SGHRS, CDR2 YFSETQ. As DNA, the CDR3 is TGCGCCAGCAGCTCGTCCGAGGGGGACTGGCTTGCAACTAATGAAAAACTGTTTTTT. This gives the protein CASSSSEGDWLATNEKLFF. The full variable domain, rest sourced from reference TRBV5-1 and TRBJ1-4, is KAGVTQTPRYLIKTRGQQVTLSCSPISGHRSVSWYQQTPGQGLQFLFEYFSETQRNKGNFPGRFSGRQFSNSRSEMNVSTLELGDSALYLCASSSSEGDWLATNEKLFFGSGTQLSVL.

The chain is built from TRBV7-2 and TRBJ1-1; maybe TRBD1 (6 bases). The ends were cut back, 2 bases at V and 4 bases at J, with 8 bases in the middle. Germline V gene lookup returns CDR1 SGHTA and CDR2 FQGNSA. The CDR3 is made up of 13 amino acids. This CDR3 is CASSLKGGTEAFF. CDR3 in DNA: TGTGCCAGCAGCTTAAAAGGGGGCACTGAAGCTTTCTTT. The full variable domain, with the rest looked up from reference TRBV7-2 and TRBJ1-1, is GAGVSQSPSNKVTEKGKDVELRCDPISGHTALYWYRQSLGQGLEFLIYFQGNSAPDKSGLPSDRFSAERTGGSVSTLTIQRTQQEDSAVYLCASSLKGGTEAFFGQGTRLTVV.

As DNA, the CDR3 is TGCGCCAGCAGATCTTCAGACTATGGCTACACCTTC. Translated, it gives CASRSSDYGYTF. J is TRBJ1-2 and V is TRBV5-1; D remains ambiguous. This CDR3 contains 12 residues. Trimming removed 5 bases at V and 3 bases at J, with 8 bases between. CDR1 and CDR2 from the germline V gene are SGHRS and YFSETQ.

This sequence joins TRBV2 and TRBJ1-5; D may be TRBD1 (5 bases). Trimming took off 6 bases at V and 2 bases at J, with 11 bases between the two ends. There are 14 residues in the CDR3. Germline lookup yields CDR1 SNHLY and CDR2 FYNNEI. The CDR3 is CASSREGGNQPQHF. In nucleotides, the CDR3 is TGTGCCAGCAGCCGGGAAGGGGGCAATCAGCCCCAGCATTTT.

The table lists this clone with a count of one. The gene calls are TRBV4-1 and TRBJ2-3, with 9 positions matching TRBD2. The germline CDR1 and CDR2 sequences are MGHRA and YSYEKL. The CDR3 is 17 residues long. V was pared by 0 bases and J by 6 bases, with 10 bases of the junction left unmatched. The CDR3 is CASSQDGPAGGRDTQYF. The CDR3 DNA sequence: TGCGCCAGCAGCCAAGATGGGCCAGCGGGAGGTCGGGATACGCAGTATTTT.

This chain connects TRBV5-1 to TRBJ2-3, with D unclear. Trimming took 3 bases from V and 0 from J, leaving 8 bases between them. Germline CDR1 is SGHRS and CDR2 is YFSETQ. The CDR3 is made up of 14 amino acids. In DNA, the CDR3 is TGCGCCAGCAGCTCAGCTAGTAGCACAGATACGCAGTATTTT. This translates into CASSSASSTDTQYF.

A remark on this clone: A junction boundary mismatches the germline segment, possibly from a read error. The chain combines TRBV13 with TRBJ2-7; TRBD1 matches 9 bases. Germline lookup yields CDR1 PRHDT and CDR2 FYEKMQ (reference sequence). The CDR3 spans 12 residues. The CDR3 region has the DNA TGTGCCAGCAGCCCCCGGGACAGGGTTCCTAACTTC. It translates to CASSPRDRVPNF.

This clone turned up a few times. The V and J genes are TRBV6-4 and TRBJ2-3, with 13 bases identical to TRBD2. This CDR3 is 16 amino acids long. Germline lookup yields CDR1 MRHNA and CDR2 SNTAGT. The V gene end was trimmed by 3 bases and the J gene end by 0 bases; junction bases not matched to a gene: 0. CDR3 DNA sequence: TGTGCCAGCAGTGAACTAGCGGGAGGGAGCACAGATACGCAGTATTTT. It translates to CASSELAGGSTDTQYF.

The chain carries TRBV27 and TRBJ2-1; TRBD1 is a possible D gene (5 bases). Germline CDR1 reads MNHEY; CDR2 reads SMNVEV (reference sequence). The CDR3 sequence is 12 residues long. Trimming left V 11 bases short and J 5 bases short, with 13 bases between. CDR3 nucleotides: TGTGCCCCGACGGACACCCACAATGAGCAGTTCTTC. This sequence encodes CAPTDTHNEQFF.

This chain connects TRBV7-8 to TRBJ2-3; D is uncertain. Trimming shortened V by 1 base and J by 2 bases, and 4 bases separated the two germline ends. Germline V gene lookup returns CDR1 SGHVS and CDR2 FQNEAQ. This CDR3 contains 13 residues. The CDR3 region has the DNA TGTGCCAGCAGCTTAGAGAACACAGATACGCAGTATTTT. Protein: CASSLENTDTQYF. The full variable domain, its missing parts supplied by reference TRBV7-8 and TRBJ2-3, is GAGVSQSPRYKVAKRGQDVALRCDPISGHVSLFWYQQALGQGPEFLTYFQNEAQLDKSGLPSDRFFAERPEGSVSTLKIQRTQQEDSAVYLCASSLENTDTQYFGPGTRLTVL.

J is TRBJ2-7 and V is TRBV5-4, with unresolved D. The germline V gene encodes CDR1 SGHNT and CDR2 YYREEE (reference sequence). Trimming cost V 4 bases and J 1 base, with 9 bases left between them. This CDR3 is built from 13 residues. As DNA, the CDR3 is TGTGCCAGCAGCAGGGCCCTATCCTACGAGCAGTACTTC. Translated, it gives CASSRALSYEQYF.

Only one count was recorded for this clone. This chain uses TRBV2 with TRBJ1-3; 7 nucleotides match TRBD1. The CDR3 length is 15 residues. V shed 8 bases, J shed 0 bases, and the junction held 7 bases outside the gene matches. CDR1 SNHLY and CDR2 FYNNEI come from the germline V gene. The DNA of the CDR3 is TGTGCCAGCGGGACAGAAGCACTCTCTGGAAACACCATATATTTT. This encodes CASGTEALSGNTIYF.

The chain links TRBV5-4 to TRBJ1-2, with 10 bases that match TRBD1. The CDR3 loop spans 13 amino acids. V lost 5 bases to trimming and J lost 4 bases; unmatched junction nucleotides: 2. Germline V gene lookup returns CDR1 SGHNT and CDR2 YYREEE (reference sequence). The CDR3 bases are TGTGCCAGCAGGCGGGACAGGGGCTATGGCTACACCTTC. Translation gives CASRRDRGYGYTF.

V is TRBV6-5 and J is TRBJ2-7, with TRBD2 as a possible D gene (6 bases). Germline CDR1 reads MNHEY; CDR2 reads SVGAGI. This CDR3 is 14 amino acids long. V was trimmed by 6 bases and J by 2 bases, leaving 14 bases between them. The CDR3 bases are TGTGCCAGCAGGGCCGCCAAGCGGGCCTACGAGCAGTACTTC. Amino acid sequence: CASRAAKRAYEQYF.

The gene calls are TRBV6-5 and TRBJ2-1; tentative D call: TRBD1 (6 bases). The CDR3 loop spans 14 amino acids. Between the trimmed V and J ends, which lost 10 bases and 6 bases, there was a span of 19 bases. The V gene's germline CDR1 is MNHEY and CDR2 SVGAGI. This CDR3 reads CATDGPGQGNEQFF. As DNA, the CDR3 is TGTGCCACTGATGGGCCGGGACAAGGCAATGAGCAGTTCTTC.

In DNA form, the CDR3 reads TGTGCCACCTATCCACAGGGTCGGTCGACCGGGGAGCTGTTTTTT. It specifies CATYPQGRSTGELFF. J is TRBJ2-2 and V is TRBV28; D may be TRBD1 (6 bases). Trimming took off 10 bases at V and 5 bases at J, with 20 bases between the two ends. Germline assignment: CDR1 MDHEN and CDR2 SYDVKM. The CDR3 consists of 15 residues.

V usage is TRBV13 and J usage is TRBJ2-5; the match to TRBD2 covers 7 bases. Per germline, CDR1 PRHDT and CDR2 FYEKMQ (reference sequence). The CDR3 runs 14 residues. Unmatched junction bases numbered 13, after V lost 5 bases and J lost 10 bases. The CDR3 DNA reads as TGTGCCAGCAGCATGAACCGGGGGGTCAGTGGCCAGTACTTC. Translated: CASSMNRGVSGQYF.

The DNA for the CDR3 is TGTGCCAGCACCCGAGGGGAGACCCAGTACTTC. Translation gives CASTRGETQYF. The chain carries TRBV2 and TRBJ2-5, with D possibly TRBD2 on 5 matching bases. V was cut by 7 bases and J by 5 bases, with 8 bases left in between. The V gene's germline CDR1 is SNHLY and CDR2 FYNNEI. The CDR3 is 11 residues long.

This clone has only one observation. The chain links TRBV18 to TRBJ1-1; perhaps TRBD1 as D (5 bases). CDR1 and CDR2 (germline): KGHSH, LQKENI. V gave up 1 base and J gave up 4 bases, with 10 bases separating them. The CDR3 contains 14 residues. This CDR3 is CASSPRRESTEAFF. The CDR3 DNA reads as TGTGCCAGCTCACCACGCAGGGAATCCACTGAAGCTTTCTTT. Together with reference TRBV18 and TRBJ1-1, the CDR3 gives the full variable domain: NAGVMQNPRHLVRRRGQEARLRCSPMKGHSHVYWYRQLPEEGLKFMVYLQKENIIDESGMPKERFSAEFPKEGPSILRIQQVVRGDSAAYFCASSPRRESTEAFFGQGTRLTVV.

The rearrangement joins TRBV6-2 or TRBV6-3 to TRBJ2-1, with TRBD2 matching 11 bases. Germline lookup yields CDR1 MNHEY and CDR2 SVGEGT. V trimming: 5 bases; J trimming: 3 bases; junction bases outside the gene matches: 6. The CDR3 is 16 amino acids. CDR3 bases: TGTGCCAGCAGTATAACCGGGACTAGCGGCTACAATGAGCAGTTCTTC. It yields the protein CASSITGTSGYNEQFF.

The rearrangement joins TRBV30 to TRBJ2-3, with 13 bases lining up with TRBD2. The CDR3 length is 17 residues. Trimming removed 6 bases from V and 1 base from J; junction bases left unmatched: 10. Germline V gene data show CDR1 as GTSNPN and CDR2 as SVGIG (reference sequence). Here the CDR3 DNA reads TGTGCCTGCGCGTTGGGACTAGCGGGAATAGGCACAGATACGCAGTATTTT. This encodes CACALGLAGIGTDTQYF.